The clone carrying this T cell receptor (beta chain) was detected once. The CDR3 consists of 13 residues. Germline CDR1 SGHTA, CDR2 FQGNSA. Trimming shortened V by 5 bases and J by 5 bases, and 12 bases separated the two germline ends. These data are taken from a study of blood T cell repertoires in COVID-19. Sequencing was performed with immunoSEQ multiplex PCR; in TCRdb, only in-frame clones are kept and a portion is missing. The sample lists over 60,000 clones, 77% seen once, with around 32% in the top ten. The sample comprised peripheral blood. J is TRBJ1-1 and V is TRBV7-2; D ambiguous. The receptor's source is a human donor in a cohort sampled during active COVID-19. CDR3 DNA: TGTGCCAGCAGCCGGCAGGCGCGTACTGAAGCTTTCTTT. Translated, it gives CASSRQARTEAFF. The complete variable domain, with remaining parts taken from reference TRBV7-2 and TRBJ1-1, reads GAGVSQSPSNKVTEKGKDVELRCDPISGHTALYWYRQSLGQGLEFLIYFQGNSAPDKSGLPSDRFSAERTGGSVSTLTIQRTQQEDSAVYLCASSRQARTEAFFGQGTRLTVV.